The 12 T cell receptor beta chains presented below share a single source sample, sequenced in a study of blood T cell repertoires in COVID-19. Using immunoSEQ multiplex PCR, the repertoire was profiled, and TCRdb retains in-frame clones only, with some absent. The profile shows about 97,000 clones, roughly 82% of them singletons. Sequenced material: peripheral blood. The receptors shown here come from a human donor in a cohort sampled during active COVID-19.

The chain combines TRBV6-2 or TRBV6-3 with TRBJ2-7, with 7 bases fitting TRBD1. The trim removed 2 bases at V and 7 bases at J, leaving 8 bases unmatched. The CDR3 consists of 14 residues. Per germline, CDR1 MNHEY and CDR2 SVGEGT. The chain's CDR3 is CASSYVTGVGEQYF. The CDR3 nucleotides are TGTGCCAGCAGTTACGTCACAGGGGTAGGGGAGCAGTACTTC.

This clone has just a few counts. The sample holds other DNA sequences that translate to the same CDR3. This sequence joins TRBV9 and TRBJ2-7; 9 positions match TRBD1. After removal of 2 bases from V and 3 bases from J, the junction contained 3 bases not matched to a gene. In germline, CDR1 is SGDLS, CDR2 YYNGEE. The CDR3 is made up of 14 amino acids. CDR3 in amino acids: CASSVGQGNYEQYF. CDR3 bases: TGTGCCAGCAGCGTGGGACAGGGAAACTACGAGCAGTACTTC.

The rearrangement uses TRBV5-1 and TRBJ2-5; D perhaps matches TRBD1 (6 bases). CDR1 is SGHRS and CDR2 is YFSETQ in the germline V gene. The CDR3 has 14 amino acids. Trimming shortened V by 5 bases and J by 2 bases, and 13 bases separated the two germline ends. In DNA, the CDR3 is TGCGCCAGCAGTAGGGGGAACATACAAGAGACCCAGTACTTC. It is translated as CASSRGNIQETQYF. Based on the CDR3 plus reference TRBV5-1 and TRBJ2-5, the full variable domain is KAGVTQTPRYLIKTRGQQVTLSCSPISGHRSVSWYQQTPGQGLQFLFEYFSETQRNKGNFPGRFSGRQFSNSRSEMNVSTLELGDSALYLCASSRGNIQETQYFGPGTRLLVL.

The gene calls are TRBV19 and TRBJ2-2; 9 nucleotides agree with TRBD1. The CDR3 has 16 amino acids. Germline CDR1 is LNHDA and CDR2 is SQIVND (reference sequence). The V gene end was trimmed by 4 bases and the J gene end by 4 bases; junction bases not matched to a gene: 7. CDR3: CASSNRDRAGTGELFF. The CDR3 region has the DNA TGTGCCAGTAGTAACAGGGACAGGGCGGGCACCGGGGAGCTGTTTTTT.

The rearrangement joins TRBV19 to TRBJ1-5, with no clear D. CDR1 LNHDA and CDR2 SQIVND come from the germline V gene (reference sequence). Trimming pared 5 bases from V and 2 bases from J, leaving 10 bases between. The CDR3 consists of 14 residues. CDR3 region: CASSVQVGNQPQHF. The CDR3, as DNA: TGTGCCAGTAGTGTACAAGTGGGCAATCAGCCCCAGCATTTT.

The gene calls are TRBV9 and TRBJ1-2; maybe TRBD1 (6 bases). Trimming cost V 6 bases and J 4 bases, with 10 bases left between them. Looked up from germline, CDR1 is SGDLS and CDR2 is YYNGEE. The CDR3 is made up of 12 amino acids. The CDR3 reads CASTQGGYGYTF. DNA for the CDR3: TGTGCCAGCACCCAAGGGGGCTATGGCTACACCTTC.

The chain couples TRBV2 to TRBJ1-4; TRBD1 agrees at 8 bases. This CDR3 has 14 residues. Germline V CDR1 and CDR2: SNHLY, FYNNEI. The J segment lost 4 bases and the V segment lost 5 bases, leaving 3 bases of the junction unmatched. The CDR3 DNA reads TGTGCCAGCAGTAGGGACAGGAATAATGAAAAACTGTTTTTT. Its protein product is CASSRDRNNEKLFF. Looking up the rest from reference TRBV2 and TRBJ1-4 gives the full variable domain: EPEVTQTPSHQVTQMGQEVILRCVPISNHLYFYWYRQILGQKVEFLVSFYNNEISEKSEIFDDQFSVERPDGSNFTLKIRSTKLEDSAMYFCASSRDRNNEKLFFGSGTQLSVL.

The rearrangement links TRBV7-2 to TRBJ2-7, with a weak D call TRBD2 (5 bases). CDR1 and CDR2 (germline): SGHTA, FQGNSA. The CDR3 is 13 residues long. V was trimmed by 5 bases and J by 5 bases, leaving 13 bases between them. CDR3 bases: TGTGCCAGCAGCCCCTTCCGGGGAAACGAGCAGTACTTC. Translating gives CASSPFRGNEQYF.

The chain's CDR3 is CASSPGGLYSPLHF. The CDR3 coding sequence is TGTGCCAGCTCCCCAGGGGGCCTCTATTCACCCCTCCACTTT. The chain combines TRBV7-9 with TRBJ1-6, with 8 bases fitting TRBD1. V lost 8 bases, J lost 8 bases, and 8 bases stayed unmatched. CDR3 length: 14 amino acids. Per the germline V gene, CDR1 is SEHNR and CDR2 is FQNEAQ (reference sequence).

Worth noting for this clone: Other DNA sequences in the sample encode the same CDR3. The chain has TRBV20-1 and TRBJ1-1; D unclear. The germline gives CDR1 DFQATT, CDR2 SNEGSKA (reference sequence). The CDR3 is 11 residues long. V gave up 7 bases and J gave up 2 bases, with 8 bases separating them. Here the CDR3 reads CSGQGNTEAFF. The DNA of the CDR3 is TGCAGTGGACAAGGAAACACTGAAGCTTTCTTT.

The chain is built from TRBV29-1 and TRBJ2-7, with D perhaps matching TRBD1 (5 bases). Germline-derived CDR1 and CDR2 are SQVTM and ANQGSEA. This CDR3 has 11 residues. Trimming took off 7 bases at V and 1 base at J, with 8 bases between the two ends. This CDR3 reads CSAGQSYEQYF. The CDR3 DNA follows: TGCAGCGCTGGACAATCCTACGAGCAGTACTTC.

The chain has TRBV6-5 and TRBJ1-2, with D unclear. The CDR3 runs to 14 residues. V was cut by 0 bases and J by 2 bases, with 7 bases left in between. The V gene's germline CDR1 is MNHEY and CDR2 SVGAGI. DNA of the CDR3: TGTGCCAGCAGTTACTCGAGTCTGAACTATGGCTACACCTTC. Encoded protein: CASSYSSLNYGYTF.